The entry below gives a single T cell receptor beta chain sequence along with its context. Its binding antigen is unknown. No quality values exist for individual bases; no much larger clone is one base distant. This sample is drawn from a study of blood T cell repertoires in COVID-19 (dated by TCRdb to 2020 to 2022). With regard to the full study: Collaborator samples came from the United States, Italy and Spain and covered acute and convalescent phases of COVID-19. The prospective study material was composed of cDNA or gDNA derived from T cells, B-cell-depleted T cells, or PBMCs. The dataset comprised deeply sampled blood TCRbeta repertoires from subjects exposed to, actively infected with, or recovered from COVID-19. The repertoires were released in a freely available public database intended as a resource for research on the immune response to SARS-CoV-2. The samples were drawn from two sources: the first 160 participants of the ongoing ImmuneRACE study, and 1,254 subjects contributed by 6 global collaborators. The sample metadata nearly always contained a de-identified subject ID, COVID-19 status, age in years and sex. Where HLA class I and class II types were available, the types were taken from metadata supplied by the sample provider, not from assay-based typing. Study-level results and caveats: The amount of clinical and demographic metadata varied by source and participant and was provided uncurated.

Counted from cysteine to phenylalanine, this CDR3 has 14 amino acids. Only the CDR3 DNA stays, 42 bases, in frame from base 1. The CDR1 and CDR2 encoded by the germline V gene (reference sequence) are MNHNY and SVGAGI. The junction carries 14 bases between V and J, which are trimmed by 3 bases and 5 bases respectively. The collaborating institutions used their own protocols to collect whole blood in K2EDTA tubes. For TCRbeta analysis, collaborator samples were shipped as frozen whole blood, as isolated PBMCs, or as DNA extracted from either sample type. TCRbeta CDR3 regions were amplified from genomic DNA using the immunoSEQ Assay, a bias-controlled multiplex PCR. In the authors' own workflow: Within the assay, amplification of reference gene primers was used to estimate how many nucleated cells each sample contained. To quantify the absolute abundance of each unique TCRbeta CDR3 rearrangement, sequence reads were collapsed and filtered. For each sample, productive Simpson clonality was calculated as the square root of Simpson's diversity index across productive rearrangements. Held by TCRdb, this immuneACCESS table contains in-frame sequences only and omits some clones. Under half of the omission traces to an unresolved V gene where checked; the cause of the rest is unknown. Clone size and the V and J calls come from that table; the DNA yielded D and trimming. The sample contains 60,000 to 75,000 clones, 88% of them found a single time. The ten biggest clones cover over 4.5% of the sample.

Sample: peripheral blood. The clonotype was recovered from a human donor in a cohort sampled during active COVID-19. Recombination joined TRBV6-6 with TRBJ2-7, with no confidently assigned D gene. In nucleotides, the sequence is TGTGCCAGCAGTTATTTACAGTCAGGCAACGAGCAGTACTTC. This gives the protein CASSYLQSGNEQYF.